This T cell receptor (beta chain) came from a study of blood T cell repertoires in COVID-19 (dated by TCRdb to the early 2020s). Study-wide context: Collaborator samples came from the United States, Italy and Spain and covered acute and convalescent phases of COVID-19. The material from the prospective study consisted of cDNA or gDNA derived from T cells, B-cell-depleted T cells, or PBMCs. The samples were drawn from two sources: the first 160 participants of the ongoing ImmuneRACE study, and 1,254 subjects contributed by 6 global collaborators. Deeply sampled blood TCRbeta repertoires from subjects exposed to, actively infected with, or recovered from COVID-19 were included in the dataset. The repertoires were released in a freely available public database intended as a resource for research on the immune response to SARS-CoV-2. Nearly every sample came with metadata listing a de-identified subject ID, COVID-19 status, age in years and sex. Where available, HLA class I and class II types were taken from metadata supplied by the sample provider and were not determined by assay-based typing.

TCRbeta CDR3 regions were amplified from genomic DNA using the immunoSEQ Assay, a bias-controlled multiplex PCR. The study's own analysis went as follows. The number of nucleated cells in each sample was estimated by amplification of reference gene primers within the assay. Sequence reads were collapsed and filtered to measure the absolute abundance of every unique TCRbeta CDR3 rearrangement. For each sample, productive Simpson clonality was calculated as the square root of Simpson's diversity index over productive rearrangements. Not all clones reach the TCRdb copy of this immuneACCESS table, which keeps in-frame sequences only. Checked studies attribute under half of the gap to unresolved V genes and leave the rest unexplained. That table gives V, J and clone size, and the DNA gave D and trimming. This sample comprises about 97,000 clones, 92% of them detected only once. The ten largest clones take up 5% to 6% of the sample.

Spanning cysteine to phenylalanine, the CDR3 consists of 15 amino acids. The sequence is cut down to CDR3 DNA, 45 bases in frame from base 1. V is pruned by 0 bases and J by 7 bases, leaving 4 bases of the junction without a gene match. Taken from the germline V gene, the CDR1 and CDR2 loops are SGHRS and YFSETQ. Worth noting for this clone: Its antigen remains undetermined. No base quality values were provided; no much bigger clone lies one nucleotide off.

Collaborating institutions collected whole blood in K2EDTA tubes following their own protocols. For TCRbeta analysis, collaborator samples were shipped as frozen whole blood, as isolated PBMCs, or as DNA extracted from either sample type. Paper-wide results and their limitations: How much clinical and demographic metadata was included differed by source and by participant, and the metadata was provided uncurated.

The rearrangement joined TRBV5-1 to TRBJ1-6, with 7 bases matching TRBD1. The clonotype comes from a man aged 50 to 60 with active COVID-19. The material sequenced was peripheral blood. DNA sequence: TGCGCCAGCAGCTTGGAGGGACAGACAAATTCACCCCTCCACTTT. The translation is CASSLEGQTNSPLHF.